This T cell receptor (beta chain) is from a study of blood T cell repertoires in COVID-19. The wider study: The samples span acute and convalescent COVID-19 from the United States, Italy and Spain. From T cells, B-cell-depleted T cells, or PBMCs came the material, which was cDNA or gDNA.

This CDR3 spans 18 amino acids. Germline V lookup: CDR1 LGHNA, CDR2 YNFKEQ. Trimming at V came to 0 bases and at J to 8 bases, leaving 11 bases not matched to a gene. Authors' processing steps: How many nucleated cells were present was estimated from reference gene primer amplification. The table came from immunoSEQ multiplex PCR; TCRdb's copy has only in-frame clones and leaves some out. V and J calls plus clone size are reproduced from that table; the DNA served to infer D and trimming. The table includes some 230,000 clones, roughly 80% detected once. The sample comprised peripheral blood. The sequence was obtained from a woman aged 25 to 39 who had recovered from COVID-19. The chain links TRBV4-2 to TRBJ2-1; TRBD2 matches at 12 bases. The CDR3 protein is CASSQDPLAGGSIYEQFF. The CDR3 coding sequence is TGTGCCAGCAGCCAAGATCCCCTAGCGGGAGGGTCGATCTATGAGCAGTTCTTC.